Included here is one T cell receptor (beta chain) sequence, with context. These data are taken from a study of control samples from healthy donors and cancer patients. The germline V gene has CDR1 SNHLY and CDR2 FYNNEI. The CDR3 runs 14 residues. Between the trimmed V and J ends, which lost 7 bases and 4 bases, there was a span of 16 bases. Produced via immunoSEQ multiplex PCR; TCRdb's table is partial and in-frame only. The sample yields some 120,000 clones, 87% seen once. This clonotype was sampled from a man aged 60-69 years in good health. This rearrangement joins TRBV2 to TRBJ1-1; possibly TRBD1 for D (6 bases). The specimen sequenced was blood. CDR3 residues: CASKSWGHGTEAFF. CDR3 bases: TGTGCCAGCAAATCTTGGGGGCACGGCACTGAAGCTTTCTTT.